This TCR beta chain was retrieved from a study of early T cells in non-severe SARS-CoV-2 infection. Study-level background: Unpaired chains resulted from sequencing bulk RNA of unsorted whole blood.

Germline CDR1 and CDR2: GTSNPN and SVGIG (reference sequence). The CDR3 has 13 amino acids. Germline trimming cut 4 bases from V and 7 bases from J; bases unmatched to any gene: 6. In its sample, this clonotype was seen many times. Antigen unknown. General study findings and limits: Lookups in VDJdb leaned toward anti-spike CD8 responses and missed private and CD4 specificities.

Researchers tagged individual cDNA molecules with unique molecular identifiers. In TCRdb, the 5' RACE reads were re-called with MiXCR into one record per CDR3 protein. The sample yields some 30,000 distinct CDR3 sequences, 3.9% seen once. Sequencing used whole blood. The TCR comes from an adult who was a healthcare worker with PCR-confirmed SARS-CoV-2 infection or an uninfected control (not recorded which). The chain combines TRBV30 with TRBJ2-3, with TRBD1 matching over 9 bases. In DNA, the CDR3 is TGTGCCTGGAAGGGAGACAGGGGGAATACGCAGTATTTT. As protein: CAWKGDRGNTQYF.